This T cell receptor (beta chain) was documented in a study of CD4 and CD8 cells across lung adenocarcinoma regions. Donors had localized lung adenocarcinoma, a non-small cell lung cancer. TCRdb passed the PCR reads through MiXCR, listing each CDR3 protein once. The sample contains 16,000 or so distinct CDR3 sequences, 55% of which appear only once. The V gene's germline CDR1 is MNHEY and CDR2 SMNVEV (reference sequence). This CDR3 has 13 amino acids. The sample consisted of CD8+ T cells from the center of a lung tumor. This clonotype was obtained from a female donor with lung adenocarcinoma. The CD4 and CD8 labels of this study may be unreliable. The rearrangement links TRBV27 to TRBJ2-2; 7 positions agree with TRBD1. Gene TRBJ2-3 matches the end of the DNA better, so the J call may be wrong. The CDR3, as DNA: TGTGCCAGCACCAGGACAGGCACAGGTGAGCAGTATTTT. The encoded protein is CASTRTGTGEQYF.